What follows describes a single T cell receptor (beta chain). Its antigen is unidentified. The data were taken from a study of T cell responses to AZD1222 COVID-19 vaccine. Study observations and caveats: Donors were largely white British and mainly female; clonal diversity was possibly underestimated. Reports indicate that nearly half of spike-specific TCRs are directed at unmutated variant regions.

TCRdb keeps only in-frame clones here, not all; method: immunoSEQ multiplex PCR. This table has roughly 70,000 clones, about four fifths appearing once. The starting material was peripheral blood, obtained on day 0 of AZD1222 vaccination. The receptor comes from an adult in good health.

The CDR3 nucleotides are TGTGCCAGCAGCCAAGATGTGGGGGCCGGAGCCAAAAACATTCAGTACTTC. As protein: CASSQDVGAGAKNIQYF. The chain employs TRBV4-2 and TRBJ2-4; D possibly corresponds to TRBD1 (6 bases). The V gene lost 0 bases and the J gene lost 0 bases, with 12 bases spanning the gap. The V gene's germline CDR1 is LGHNA and CDR2 YNFKEQ. This CDR3 spans 17 amino acids.